Here is one T cell receptor (beta chain) with its context. Its matching antigen is unknown. This sample is part of a study of blood T cells in healthy people across ages. Overall study findings and caveats: Unknown CMV status may confound age-related changes in expanded clones.

For the second PCR, which ran for about 6 to 12 cycles, a sample-barcoded 5' primer and a J-beta primer mix were used. A single record per CDR3 protein comes from TCRdb applying MiXCR to the 5' RACE reads. The sample lists over 700,000 distinct CDR3 sequences; roughly 50% were seen once. CDR1 is MNHNY, CDR2 SVGAGI, per germline (reference sequence). Trimming removed 0 bases from V and 7 bases from J; junction bases left unmatched: 5. The CDR3 runs to 15 residues. The sample was blood. The TCR was taken from an elderly man in good health. This chain connects TRBV6-6 to TRBJ2-1; 8 bases map to TRBD2. The chain's CDR3 is CASSYSSGKGNEQFF. CDR3 coding DNA: TGTGCCAGCAGTTACTCTAGCGGGAAAGGTAATGAGCAGTTCTTC.